This TCR beta chain was retrieved from a study of graft-versus-host responses after intestinal transplantation (dated by TCRdb to about 2021). Notes on the research overall: Multivisceral, liver-intestinal, or isolated intestinal transplants were received by the recipients. All recipients received anti-thymocyte globulin induction followed by maintenance tacrolimus and steroids for approximately 3 years. Bulk TCR-beta CDR3 sequencing was used to track graft-versus-host and host-versus-graft alloreactive T cell clones in the graft, circulation and bone marrow after intestinal transplantation. To identify alloreactive clones, pre-transplant mixed lymphocyte reaction products were sequenced and then compared with unstimulated pre-transplant donor and recipient T cells. A cohort of around 25 intestinal transplant recipients, including one retransplant, was enrolled, and a few patients lacking pretransplant specimens were excluded. A peak of at least 4% donor T cells among recipient peripheral blood mononuclear cells was the definition used for donor T cell macrochimerism. Rather than going through the commercial service, samples from a few later patients were sequenced in-house on an Illumina MiSeq and processed with MiXCR.

In the first month after transplant, blood samples were collected up to 4 times, and after that at least monthly when available. Overall results and qualifications from the work: Early after transplant, declines in HvG clones were associated with peak levels of circulating GvH clones. The conclusions were limited by the relatively low number and heterogeneity of the intestinal transplant patients. GvH clones were detected in recipient bone marrow, and some of these GvH clones were observed earlier in ileal mucosa or blood, consistent with an intestinal mucosal origin. In patients with donor T cell macrochimerism, the allografts had high GvH to HvG T cell clonal ratios.

The count of this clone is one. What antigen it recognizes has not been identified. The record has no base qualities; no much larger clone is one base away. Library creation used the immunoSEQ multiplex PCR assay. For most patients, genomic DNA was subjected to high-throughput TCR-beta CDR3 sequencing by Adaptive Biotechnologies. The paper's data handling went like this. TCR sequencing data were retrieved from Adaptive's ImmunoSEQ software for about 17 patients, whereas a few other patients were processed with MiXCR and VDJtools. CDR3 nucleotide sequences shared by donor and recipient were removed because the origin of these sequences could not be assigned. To count as alloreactive, a clone needed at least 2-fold expansion over unstimulated cells and a minimum CFSE-low frequency of 0.002% (template counts) or 0.001% (read counts). Mappable clones were those detected in sequenced pre-transplant spleen, lymph node, or MLR CFSE-low populations of the donor or recipient. The cumulative frequency of alloreactive clones was calculated as a percentage of all sequences, weighted by copy number. TCRdb's version of the immuneACCESS table is confined to in-frame rearrangements and falls short of the full clone set. An unresolved V gene accounts for under half of the shortfall where checked; the remainder is of unknown origin. The DNA was the basis for D and trimming; V, J and clone size are from that table. Across this sample there are about 97,000 clones, with roughly 90% seen only once. Of the sample, 15% to 20% is held by the ten largest clones.

The receptor was isolated from a human patient who received an intestinal transplant, so some T cells may come from the graft donor. This sample comprised PBMCs, obtained 453 days after intestinal transplant.

The CDR3 in this case is CASSTPDSPNQPQHF. The base sequence is TGTGCCAGCAGTACGCCGGACAGCCCCAATCAGCCCCAGCATTTT. In this chain, TRBV2 is recombined with TRBJ1-5; tentative D gene TRBD1, with 6 bases matching. CDR1 SNHLY and CDR2 FYNNEI are derived from the germline V gene. Trimming takes 5 bases from V and 3 bases from J, and the germline ends sit 14 bases apart. The CDR3 sequence holds 15 residues, the cysteine and phenylalanine included. Of all the DNA, just the CDR3 is kept, 45 bases in frame from base 1. With all but the CDR3 taken from the reference TRBV2 and TRBJ1-5 genes, the full variable domain is: EPEVTQTPSHQVTQMGQEVILRCVPISNHLYFYWYRQILGQKVEFLVSFYNNEISEKSEIFDDQFSVERPDGSNFTLKIRSTKLEDSAMYFCASSTPDSPNQPQHFGDGTRLSIL.